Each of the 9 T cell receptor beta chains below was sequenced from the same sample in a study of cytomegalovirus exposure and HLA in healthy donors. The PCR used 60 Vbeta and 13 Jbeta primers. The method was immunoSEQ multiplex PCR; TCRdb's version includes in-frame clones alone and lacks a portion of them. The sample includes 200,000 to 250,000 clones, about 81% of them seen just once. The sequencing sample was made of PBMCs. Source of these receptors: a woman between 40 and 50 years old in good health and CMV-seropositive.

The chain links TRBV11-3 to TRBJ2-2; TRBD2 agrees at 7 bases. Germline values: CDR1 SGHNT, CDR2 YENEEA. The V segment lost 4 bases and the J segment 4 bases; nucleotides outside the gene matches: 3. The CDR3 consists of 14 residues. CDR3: CASSYGGSTGELFF. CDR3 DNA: TGTGCCAGCAGCTACGGGGGGAGCACCGGGGAGCTGTTTTTT.

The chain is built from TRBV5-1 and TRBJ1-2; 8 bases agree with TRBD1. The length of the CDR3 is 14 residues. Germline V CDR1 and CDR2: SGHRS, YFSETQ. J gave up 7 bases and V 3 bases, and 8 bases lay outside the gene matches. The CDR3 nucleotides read TGCGCCAGCAGCTCCCTCCAGACAGGGGCTGGCTACACCTTC. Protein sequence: CASSSLQTGAGYTF. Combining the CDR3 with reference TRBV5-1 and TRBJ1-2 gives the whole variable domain KAGVTQTPRYLIKTRGQQVTLSCSPISGHRSVSWYQQTPGQGLQFLFEYFSETQRNKGNFPGRFSGRQFSNSRSEMNVSTLELGDSALYLCASSSLQTGAGYTFGSGTRLTVV.

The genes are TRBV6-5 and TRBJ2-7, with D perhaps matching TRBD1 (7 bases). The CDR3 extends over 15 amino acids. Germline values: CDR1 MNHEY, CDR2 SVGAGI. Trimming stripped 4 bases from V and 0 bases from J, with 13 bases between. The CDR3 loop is CASSFRGAHSYEQYF. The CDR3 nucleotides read TGTGCCAGCAGTTTCAGGGGGGCCCACTCCTACGAGCAGTACTTC.

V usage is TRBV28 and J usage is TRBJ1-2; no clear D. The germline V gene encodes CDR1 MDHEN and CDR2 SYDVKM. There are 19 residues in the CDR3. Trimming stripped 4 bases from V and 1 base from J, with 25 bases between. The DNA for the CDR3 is TGTGCCAGCAGTTCCGACTTTGGCCTGCCCCCGAGGCGTAACTATGGCTACACCTTC. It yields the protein CASSSDFGLPPRRNYGYTF.

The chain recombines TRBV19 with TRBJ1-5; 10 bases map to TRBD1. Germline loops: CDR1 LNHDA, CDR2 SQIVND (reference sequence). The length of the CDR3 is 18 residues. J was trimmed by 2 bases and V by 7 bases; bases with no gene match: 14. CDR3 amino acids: CASTRNGQGEPGNQPQHF. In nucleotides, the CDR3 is TGTGCCAGTACGCGGAACGGACAGGGGGAACCCGGCAATCAGCCCCAGCATTTT.

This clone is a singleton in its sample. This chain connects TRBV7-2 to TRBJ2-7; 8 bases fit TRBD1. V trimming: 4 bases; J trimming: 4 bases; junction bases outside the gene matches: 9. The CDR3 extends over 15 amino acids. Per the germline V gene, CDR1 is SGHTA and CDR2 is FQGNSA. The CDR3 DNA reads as TGTGCCAGCAGCTCAGCCGGGACAGGCTTATACGAGCAGTACTTC. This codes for CASSSAGTGLYEQYF.

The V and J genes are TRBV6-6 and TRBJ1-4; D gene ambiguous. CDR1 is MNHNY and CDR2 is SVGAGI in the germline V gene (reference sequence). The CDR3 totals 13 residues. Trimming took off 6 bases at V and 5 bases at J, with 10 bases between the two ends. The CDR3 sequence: CASRQRGNEKLFF. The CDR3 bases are TGTGCCAGCAGGCAGCGAGGGAATGAAAAACTGTTTTTT.

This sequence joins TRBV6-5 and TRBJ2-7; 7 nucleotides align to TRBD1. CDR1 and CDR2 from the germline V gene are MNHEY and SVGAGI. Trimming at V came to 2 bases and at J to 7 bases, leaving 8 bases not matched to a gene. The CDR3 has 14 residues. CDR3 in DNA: TGTGCCAGCAGTTACGGGACAGCGGTAGAGGAGCAGTACTTC. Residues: CASSYGTAVEEQYF.

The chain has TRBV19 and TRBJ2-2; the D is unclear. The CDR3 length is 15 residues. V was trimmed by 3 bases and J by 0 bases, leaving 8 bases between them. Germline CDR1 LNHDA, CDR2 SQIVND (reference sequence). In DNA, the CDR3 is TGTGCCAGTAGTATCGTGGCAGCGAACACCGGGGAGCTGTTTTTT. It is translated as CASSIVAANTGELFF.